A selection of T cell receptor beta chains follows, all from one sample in a study of blood T cell repertoires in COVID-19. Repertoires were generated with immunoSEQ multiplex PCR, while TCRdb's copy carries only in-frame clones and drops some. The table has approximately 260,000 clones, 70% to 90% seen once. Material: peripheral blood. All receptors derive from a woman in her 70s with acute or convalescent COVID-19. Both conserved end residues are part of each CDR3. Each record gives: D gene, clone size, J gene, V gene, CDR3 protein, CDR3 DNA. A D gene is named only where the DNA matches it firmly. The listing skips clone size in some rows; elsewhere it reads once, few, many or a size class.

D gene: .
clone size: .
J gene: TRBJ2-7
V gene: TRBV6-5
CDR3 protein: CASTPNPGLTYEQYF
CDR3 DNA: TGTGCCAGCACGCCGAACCCGGGACTGACCTACGAGCAGTACTTC

D gene: TRBD1
clone size: .
J gene: TRBJ1-1
V gene: TRBV6-5
CDR3 protein: CASSRTGDTEAFF
CDR3 DNA: TGTGCCAGCAGCCGGACAGGGGACACTGAAGCTTTCTTT

D gene: .
clone size: few
J gene: TRBJ1-1
V gene: TRBV9
CDR3 protein: CASSFITTGSTEAFF
CDR3 DNA: TGTGCCAGCAGCTTCATCACAACAGGGAGCACTGAAGCTTTCTTT

D gene: .
clone size: .
J gene: TRBJ2-7
V gene: TRBV2
CDR3 protein: CASSRGPTYEQYF
CDR3 DNA: TGTGCCAGCAGCAGGGGACCTACCTACGAGCAGTACTTC

D gene: .
clone size: once
J gene: TRBJ2-5
V gene: TRBV29-1
CDR3 protein: CSVAQETQYF
CDR3 DNA: TGCAGCGTTGCTCAAGAGACCCAGTACTTC

D gene: TRBD2
clone size: .
J gene: TRBJ2-2
V gene: TRBV15
CDR3 protein: CATSRVAGGKTNTGELFF
CDR3 DNA: TGTGCCACCAGCAGAGTAGCGGGTGGGAAAACGAACACCGGGGAGCTGTTTTTT

D gene: .
clone size: .
J gene: TRBJ1-2
V gene: TRBV19
CDR3 protein: CASSIGRGYGYTF
CDR3 DNA: TGTGCCAGTAGTATTGGCAGGGGCTATGGCTACACCTTC

D gene: .
clone size: .
J gene: TRBJ2-7
V gene: TRBV5-1
CDR3 protein: CASSRDREASEQYF
CDR3 DNA: TGCGCCAGCAGCCGCGACAGGGAGGCGTCCGAGCAGTACTTC

D gene: .
clone size: .
J gene: TRBJ1-3
V gene: TRBV5-6
CDR3 protein: CASSFQGAGNTIYF
CDR3 DNA: TGTGCCAGCAGCTTCCAAGGGGCTGGAAACACCATATATTTT

D gene: TRBD1
clone size: few
J gene: TRBJ1-1
V gene: TRBV5-1
CDR3 protein: CASSLGPAQGAEAFF
CDR3 DNA: TGCGCCAGCAGCTTGGGTCCGGCCCAGGGGGCTGAAGCTTTCTTT

D gene: TRBD2
clone size: .
J gene: TRBJ2-5
V gene: TRBV3-1/TRBV3-2
CDR3 protein: CASSQATSGGAETQYF
CDR3 DNA: TGTGCCAGCAGCCAAGCCACTAGCGGGGGGGCAGAGACCCAGTACTTC

D gene: .
clone size: .
J gene: TRBJ2-1
V gene: TRBV15
CDR3 protein: CATSRGPRTYNEQFF
CDR3 DNA: TGTGCCACCAGCAGAGGACCTAGGACCTACAATGAGCAGTTCTTC

D gene: .
clone size: .
J gene: TRBJ1-4
V gene: TRBV2
CDR3 protein: CARRPRVGEKLFF
CDR3 DNA: TGTGCCAGGAGGCCCCGGGTCGGTGAAAAACTGTTTTTT

D gene: .
clone size: .
J gene: TRBJ2-7
V gene: TRBV21-1
CDR3 protein: CASGTGFEQYF
CDR3 DNA: TGTGCCAGCGGCACAGGATTCGAGCAGTACTTC

D gene: .
clone size: .
J gene: TRBJ1-5
V gene: TRBV19
CDR3 protein: CASSIWQSNQPQHF
CDR3 DNA: TGTGCCAGTAGTATCTGGCAGTCTAATCAGCCCCAGCATTTT

D gene: .
clone size: .
J gene: TRBJ2-1
V gene: TRBV2
CDR3 protein: CASSREQGLRLNEQFF
CDR3 DNA: TGTGCCAGCAGCCGAGAGCAGGGCCTAAGACTTAATGAGCAGTTCTTC

D gene: TRBD1
clone size: .
J gene: TRBJ1-4
V gene: TRBV24-1
CDR3 protein: CATSDQTGDSEKLFF
CDR3 DNA: TGTGCCACCAGTGACCAGACAGGGGACTCTGAAAAACTGTTTTTT

D gene: .
clone size: .
J gene: TRBJ1-1
V gene: TRBV6-5
CDR3 protein: CASTLPGGTEAFF
CDR3 DNA: TGTGCCAGCACCCTCCCGGGGGGCACTGAAGCTTTCTTT

D gene: .
clone size: .
J gene: TRBJ2-3
V gene: TRBV6-5
CDR3 protein: CASSYSTSGRLDTQYF
CDR3 DNA: TGTGCCAGCAGTTACTCGACCTCAGGTAGATTAGATACGCAGTATTTT

D gene: .
clone size: .
J gene: TRBJ1-1
V gene: TRBV19
CDR3 protein: CASSIGTGTEAFF
CDR3 DNA: TGTGCCAGTAGTATAGGTACAGGCACTGAAGCTTTCTTT

D gene: .
clone size: .
J gene: TRBJ1-4
V gene: TRBV5-6
CDR3 protein: CASSPWTDSTNEKLFF
CDR3 DNA: TGTGCCAGCAGCCCGTGGACAGACTCAACTAATGAAAAACTGTTTTTT

D gene: .
clone size: .
J gene: TRBJ2-2
V gene: TRBV18
CDR3 protein: CASSRGNTGELFF
CDR3 DNA: TGTGCCAGCTCACGCGGGAACACCGGGGAGCTGTTTTTT

D gene: .
clone size: .
J gene: TRBJ1-6
V gene: TRBV19
CDR3 protein: CASSAGRGSYNSPLHF
CDR3 DNA: TGTGCCAGTAGCGCCGGGCGGGGCTCCTATAATTCACCCCTCCACTTT

D gene: .
clone size: .
J gene: TRBJ2-3
V gene: TRBV4-1
CDR3 protein: CASSQDPGLGTQYF
CDR3 DNA: TGCGCCAGCAGCCAAGACCCGGGACTCGGGACGCAGTATTTT

D gene: TRBD1
clone size: .
J gene: TRBJ2-5
V gene: TRBV9
CDR3 protein: CASSKGGGQGKETQYF
CDR3 DNA: TGTGCCAGCAGCAAGGGGGGAGGACAGGGAAAAGAGACCCAGTACTTC

D gene: TRBD1
clone size: few
J gene: TRBJ1-2
V gene: TRBV7-8
CDR3 protein: CASSLSTGDGYTF
CDR3 DNA: TGTGCCAGCAGCCTTTCGACAGGGGATGGCTACACCTTC

D gene: .
clone size: .
J gene: TRBJ2-3
V gene: TRBV28
CDR3 protein: CASSLGGPTDTQYF
CDR3 DNA: TGTGCCAGCAGCCTCGGGGGGCCCACAGATACGCAGTATTTT

D gene: TRBD2
clone size: .
J gene: TRBJ2-1
V gene: TRBV6-5
CDR3 protein: CASSFTAGAPDEQFF
CDR3 DNA: TGTGCCAGCAGCTTTACAGCGGGGGCGCCGGATGAGCAGTTCTTC

D gene: .
clone size: .
J gene: TRBJ1-1
V gene: TRBV3-1/TRBV3-2
CDR3 protein: CASSHGRDLKNAFF
CDR3 DNA: TGTGCCAGCAGCCATGGGCGGGACTTAAAGAATGCTTTCTTT

D gene: .
clone size: once
J gene: TRBJ2-3
V gene: TRBV6-5
CDR3 protein: CASSPVGLRRDTQYF
CDR3 DNA: TGTGCCAGCTCCCCGGTGGGGCTACGGAGAGATACGCAGTATTTT

D gene: TRBD1
clone size: once
J gene: TRBJ1-1
V gene: TRBV9
CDR3 protein: CASSLQGGAGSEAFF
CDR3 DNA: TGTGCCAGCAGCCTCCAGGGGGGCGCAGGCTCTGAAGCTTTCTTT

D gene: TRBD2
clone size: .
J gene: TRBJ2-7
V gene: TRBV7-9
CDR3 protein: CASSLPPGLAGSSYEQYF
CDR3 DNA: TGTGCCAGCAGCTTGCCCCCGGGACTAGCGGGGAGCTCCTACGAGCAGTACTTC

D gene: TRBD1
clone size: .
J gene: TRBJ1-2
V gene: TRBV4-1
CDR3 protein: CASSQPGGRKKDGYTF
CDR3 DNA: TGCGCCAGCAGCCAACCAGGGGGACGTAAAAAGGATGGCTACACCTTC

D gene: .
clone size: .
J gene: TRBJ2-1
V gene: TRBV12-5
CDR3 protein: CASGTPKEQFF
CDR3 DNA: TGTGCTAGTGGTACCCCTAAGGAGCAGTTCTTC

D gene: .
clone size: .
J gene: TRBJ2-5
V gene: TRBV3-1/TRBV3-2
CDR3 protein: CASSRQADQETQYF
CDR3 DNA: TGTGCCAGCAGCCGACAGGCTGACCAAGAGACCCAGTACTTC

D gene: .
clone size: .
J gene: TRBJ1-2
V gene: TRBV6-4
CDR3 protein: CASSGPPGENNYGYTF
CDR3 DNA: TGTGCCAGCAGTGGTCCCCCAGGGGAGAATAACTATGGCTACACCTTC

D gene: .
clone size: few
J gene: TRBJ2-5
V gene: TRBV29-1
CDR3 protein: CSVEASGGETQYF
CDR3 DNA: TGCAGCGTTGAGGCGAGTGGGGGGGAGACCCAGTACTTC

D gene: TRBD1
clone size: .
J gene: TRBJ2-2
V gene: TRBV3-1/TRBV3-2
CDR3 protein: CASSQGQANTGELFF
CDR3 DNA: TGTGCCAGCAGCCAGGGACAGGCGAACACCGGGGAGCTGTTTTTT

D gene: .
clone size: .
J gene: TRBJ2-3
V gene: TRBV7-9
CDR3 protein: CASRPGAGGTDTQYF
CDR3 DNA: TGTGCCAGCAGGCCGGGGGCGGGGGGCACAGATACGCAGTATTTT

D gene: TRBD2
clone size: many
J gene: TRBJ2-5
V gene: TRBV5-1
CDR3 protein: CASSSLAGETQYF
CDR3 DNA: TGCGCCAGCAGCTCATTAGCGGGTGAGACCCAGTACTTC

D gene: .
clone size: .
J gene: TRBJ1-2
V gene: TRBV14
CDR3 protein: CASSQQDYYGYTF
CDR3 DNA: TGTGCCAGCAGCCAACAGGATTACTATGGCTACACCTTC

D gene: TRBD2
clone size: .
J gene: TRBJ2-1
V gene: TRBV19
CDR3 protein: CASSIRPSGGRNEQFF
CDR3 DNA: TGTGCCAGTAGTATAAGACCCAGCGGGGGGAGGAATGAGCAGTTCTTC

D gene: TRBD2
clone size: .
J gene: TRBJ2-1
V gene: TRBV19
CDR3 protein: CASSSPPGTSGAMRQFF
CDR3 DNA: TGTGCCAGTAGTAGTCCCCCCGGGACTAGCGGGGCCATGAGGCAGTTCTTC

D gene: .
clone size: .
J gene: TRBJ1-5
V gene: TRBV6-1
CDR3 protein: CASREGASNQPQHF
CDR3 DNA: TGTGCCAGCAGGGAAGGGGCTAGCAATCAGCCCCAGCATTTT

D gene: .
clone size: .
J gene: TRBJ1-2
V gene: TRBV10-3
CDR3 protein: CAIGAEPYGYTF
CDR3 DNA: TGTGCCATCGGGGCAGAGCCCTATGGCTACACCTTC

D gene: TRBD1
clone size: .
J gene: TRBJ1-6
V gene: TRBV18
CDR3 protein: CASSPRQGDSPLHF
CDR3 DNA: TGTGCCAGCTCTCCGAGGCAGGGGGACTCACCCCTCCACTTT

D gene: .
clone size: .
J gene: TRBJ1-3
V gene: TRBV5-4
CDR3 protein: CASSSRHDRTGNTIYF
CDR3 DNA: TGTGCCAGCAGCTCGAGGCATGACAGGACTGGAAACACCATATATTTT

D gene: .
clone size: .
J gene: TRBJ1-5
V gene: TRBV7-9
CDR3 protein: CASSVEGGNRVQPQHF
CDR3 DNA: TGTGCCAGCAGCGTGGAGGGGGGGAATCGGGTTCAGCCCCAGCATTTT

D gene: .
clone size: .
J gene: TRBJ1-2
V gene: TRBV5-6
CDR3 protein: CASTLSRDGYTF
CDR3 DNA: TGTGCCAGCACTTTATCGAGGGATGGCTACACCTTC

D gene: TRBD1
clone size: .
J gene: TRBJ1-4
V gene: TRBV5-1
CDR3 protein: CASTRQGAGKLFF
CDR3 DNA: TGCGCCAGCACCCGACAGGGGGCTGGAAAACTGTTTTTT